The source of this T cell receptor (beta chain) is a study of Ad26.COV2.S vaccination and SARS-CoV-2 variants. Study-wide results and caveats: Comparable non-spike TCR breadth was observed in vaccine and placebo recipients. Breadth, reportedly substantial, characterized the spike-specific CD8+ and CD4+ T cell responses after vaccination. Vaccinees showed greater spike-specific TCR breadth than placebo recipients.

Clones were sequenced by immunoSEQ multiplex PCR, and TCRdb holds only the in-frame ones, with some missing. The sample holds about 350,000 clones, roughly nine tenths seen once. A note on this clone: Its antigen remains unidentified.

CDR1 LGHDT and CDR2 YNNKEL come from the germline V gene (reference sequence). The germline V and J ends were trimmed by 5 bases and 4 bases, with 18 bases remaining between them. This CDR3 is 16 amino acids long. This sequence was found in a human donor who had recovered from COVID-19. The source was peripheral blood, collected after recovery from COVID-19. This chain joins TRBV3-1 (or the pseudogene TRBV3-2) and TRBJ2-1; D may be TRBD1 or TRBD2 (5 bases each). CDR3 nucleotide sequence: TGTGCCAGCAGCGATGGGACCCGGGGCCGATACAATGAGCAGTTCTTC. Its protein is CASSDGTRGRYNEQFF.